This T cell receptor (beta chain) was captured in a study of regulatory T cells in long-lasting Graves disease. General study points: Persistent Graves' cases showed lower TCR diversity than newly diagnosed cases.

The CDR3 consists of 15 residues. Germline CDR1 is SGHTA and CDR2 is FQGTGA. The V gene end was trimmed by 2 bases and the J gene end by 4 bases; junction bases not matched to a gene: 4. This clonotype was counted ten times or more. What it recognizes is unknown. For TCR beta, libraries came from iRepertoire HTBI primers and Arm-PCR of CDR3 regions. TCRdb reanalysed the multiplex PCR reads using MiXCR and keeps one entry per CDR3 protein. This sample has 240,000 or so distinct CDR3 sequences; 20% occur once, and the top ten carry about 15%. Time point defined: newly diagnosed GD, antithyroid drugs for less than 3 months. RNA isolated from PBMCs was used to make the TCR library. An endocrinology unit in Xi'an, China, supplied the patients.

The source of this sequence is a female donor with Graves disease. V usage is TRBV7-3 and J usage is TRBJ2-1, with 8 bases identical to TRBD2. The sequenced sample was peripheral blood mononuclear cells (PBMCs), obtained at new diagnosis, from a patient treated with antithyroid drugs. CDR3 protein: CASSLAGGQYNEQFF. The CDR3 DNA reads TGTGCCAGCAGCTTAGCGGGGGGTCAATACAATGAGCAGTTCTTC.